There are many counts of the clone carrying this TCR beta chain. The data belong to a study of regulatory T cells in long-lasting Graves disease. Documented time point: newly diagnosed GD, antithyroid drugs for less than 3 months. Isolated PBMC RNA provided the starting material for the TCR library. According to the study, TCR beta libraries were built with iRepertoire HTBI primers and CDR3-region Arm-PCR. TCRdb ran MiXCR on the multiplex PCR reads and lists one entry per CDR3 protein. Here the sample spans about 540,000 distinct CDR3 sequences, about 13% being singletons. Per germline, CDR1 DFQATT and CDR2 SNEGSKA (reference sequence). Deletions cut 5 bases from V and 5 bases from J, with 9 bases between. There are 11 residues in the CDR3. The same data also went into a second study, on T cells in Graves' hyperthyroidism and ophthalmopathy.

This sequence joins TRBV20-1 and TRBJ1-2; possible D gene TRBD1, 6 bases. The TCR originated in a man in his thirties or forties with Graves disease. The sequences come from peripheral blood mononuclear cells (PBMCs), collected at new diagnosis, from a patient treated with antithyroid drugs. The CDR3 DNA is TGCAGTGCTCCCAGGGGATATGGCTACACCTTC. Its translation is CSAPRGYGYTF.